The clone carrying this T cell receptor beta chain came up a few times. The data were obtained in a study of T cell responses to AZD1222 COVID-19 vaccine. Profiling relied on immunoSEQ multiplex PCR, and the TCRdb table lists in-frame clones only, not all of them. The data contain around 150,000 clones, roughly 90% of them seen just once; the ten biggest clones take up about 1.8%. The sequenced sample was peripheral blood, obtained 28 days after the second AZD1222 dose. The source of this sequence is an adult who received the AZD1222 COVID-19 vaccine.

The CDR3 sequence is CASSDPPGAGGRGFF. The CDR3 DNA reads TGTGCCAGCAGTGACCCGCCCGGGGCGGGGGGAAGGGGGTTCTTC. The rearrangement uses TRBV2 and TRBJ2-1; 8 bases agree with TRBD2. CDR1 and CDR2 from the germline V gene are SNHLY and FYNNEI. Trimming removed 3 bases from V and 15 bases from J; junction bases left unmatched: 16. The CDR3 contains 15 residues.